Shown below are 16 T cell receptor beta chains from a single sample sequenced in a study of T cells in localized non-small cell lung cancer. Repertoires were generated with immunoSEQ multiplex PCR, while TCRdb's copy carries only in-frame clones and drops some. In the table there are 50,000 to 70,000 clones, roughly 81% of which are singletons. The sample was PBMCs, taken before any cancer treatment. Receptors originate from a man between 40 and 75 years old with stage II lung adenocarcinoma.

The rearrangement joins TRBV27 to TRBJ2-4; D may be TRBD2 (7 bases). The V end lost 8 bases, the J end lost 6 bases, and 20 bases lay between the germline ends. CDR1 and CDR2 from the germline V gene are MNHEY and SMNVEV (reference sequence). This CDR3 spans 15 amino acids. CDR3 in DNA: TGTGCCAGCCAGTCTACAGGGAGGGTCGGAAACATTCAGTACTTC. It translates to CASQSTGRVGNIQYF.

The rearrangement uses TRBV30 and TRBJ2-3, with D perhaps TRBD2 (6 bases). The V end was cut by 4 bases, the J end by 2 bases, with 10 bases between. From germline, CDR1 is GTSNPN and CDR2 SVGIG (reference sequence). The CDR3 length is 13 residues. CDR3 in amino acids: CAWMQRATDTQYF. In DNA, the CDR3 is TGTGCCTGGATGCAGCGGGCCACAGATACGCAGTATTTT.

The chain links TRBV6-5 to TRBJ1-2, with 8 positions matching TRBD1. Trimming took 6 bases from V and 4 from J; bases not matched to a gene: 10. Germline V gene lookup returns CDR1 MNHEY and CDR2 SVGAGI. CDR3 length equals 15 residues. Written as DNA, the CDR3 is TGTGCCAGCAGCCCGAGACAGGGGCGAGTCTATGGCTACACCTTC. Translation: CASSPRQGRVYGYTF.

CDR3 DNA sequence: TGTGCCAGCAGTCCCTCCCTCACATTAAATCAGCCCCAGCATTTT. Protein product: CASSPSLTLNQPQHF. The genes are TRBV27 and TRBJ1-5; D call uncertain. The CDR3 totals 15 residues. V lost 5 bases and J 4 bases, leaving 15 bases between the germline ends. Germline V gene data show CDR1 as MNHEY and CDR2 as SMNVEV (reference sequence).

The J gene is TRBJ2-5, the V gene TRBV6-1; 11 bases match TRBD2. V gave up 0 bases and J gave up 9 bases; unmatched junction bases: 12. The CDR3 loop spans 17 amino acids. Germline CDR1 is MNHNS and CDR2 is SASEGT. CDR3 DNA: TGTGCCAGCAGTGAAGCGCTTAGCGGGAGGGAGCGTGTACCCCAGTACTTC. It specifies CASSEALSGRERVPQYF.

The chain uses TRBV6-5 and TRBJ2-3; unclear D gene. This CDR3 is 15 amino acids long. Trimming pared 0 bases from V and 0 bases from J, leaving 7 bases between. Germline V gene sequence: CDR1 MNHEY, CDR2 SVGAGI. The CDR3 nucleotides are TGTGCCAGCAGTTACTCTCCCATCAGCACAGATACGCAGTATTTT. Translated: CASSYSPISTDTQYF.

This clone was counted a single time. The chain is built from TRBV29-1 and TRBJ1-2; no clear D gene. Per the germline V gene, CDR1 is SQVTM and CDR2 is ANQGSEA. The CDR3 totals 12 residues. V lost 5 bases, J lost 7 bases, and 14 bases lay in between. Here the CDR3 DNA reads TGCAGCGTTACAGACCCGAGTTTTGGCTACACCTTC. This codes for CSVTDPSFGYTF.

The chain is built from TRBV4-3 and TRBJ2-1; D perhaps matches TRBD2 (6 bases). The CDR3 contains 16 residues. Germline CDR1 LGHNA, CDR2 YSLEER. V lost 4 bases, J lost 6 bases, and 19 bases lay in between. Here the CDR3 reads CASSRMTGVGFNEQFF. The CDR3 nucleotides read TGCGCCAGCAGCCGCATGACGGGGGTGGGCTTCAATGAGCAGTTCTTC.

This clone has a single count. This chain links TRBV11-2 with TRBJ2-1; D is uncertain. The V end was cut by 4 bases, the J end by 5 bases, with 3 bases between. From germline, CDR1 is SGHAT and CDR2 FQNNGV. The CDR3 spans 11 residues. The CDR3 loop reads CASSSNNEQFF. The CDR3 DNA reads as TGTGCCAGCAGCTCGAACAATGAGCAGTTCTTC.

The chain employs TRBV27 and TRBJ2-1; 9 bases map to TRBD1. Germline CDR1 and CDR2: MNHEY and SMNVEV (reference sequence). After removal of 2 bases from V and 4 bases from J, the junction contained 6 bases not matched to a gene. There are 16 residues in the CDR3. DNA for the CDR3: TGTGCCAGCAGTTTAACCGGGACAGGGTTTTACAATGAGCAGTTCTTC. Encoded protein: CASSLTGTGFYNEQFF.

There are a few counts of this clone. The chain links TRBV6-4 to TRBJ1-2; no definite D call. Per the germline V gene, CDR1 is MRHNA and CDR2 is SNTAGT. V lost 6 bases to trimming and J lost 0 bases, with 8 bases between them. This CDR3 has 13 amino acids. The CDR3 DNA reads as TGTGCCAGCAGGGAACGCCCTAACTATGGCTACACCTTC. Protein product: CASRERPNYGYTF.

This sequence joins TRBV19 and TRBJ1-2; D not resolved. With 1 base removed from V and 8 bases from J, the gap between germline ends came to 20 bases. Per germline, CDR1 LNHDA and CDR2 SQIVND (reference sequence). This CDR3 is built from 16 residues. The CDR3 nucleotides read TGTGCCAGTAGTATAGGGAAAACCGGACGTCTTTTAGGCTACACCTTC. Protein product: CASSIGKTGRLLGYTF.

The chain recombines TRBV5-1 with TRBJ2-1; D assignment may be TRBD1 or TRBD2 (5 bases each). Germline CDR1 is SGHRS and CDR2 is YFSETQ. V was pared by 0 bases and J by 0 bases, with 10 bases between. This CDR3 has 16 amino acids. The CDR3 sequence is CASSLGGTSSYNEQFF. The DNA of the CDR3 is TGCGCCAGCAGCTTGGGAGGGACGAGCTCCTACAATGAGCAGTTCTTC.

This clone appeared a few times. This chain links TRBV19 with TRBJ1-1; D not resolved. Looked up from germline, CDR1 is LNHDA and CDR2 is SQIVND (reference sequence). The V end lost 7 bases, the J end lost 3 bases, and 15 bases lay between the germline ends. This CDR3 is 14 amino acids long. The DNA of the CDR3 is TGTGCCAGTAAAGGAGGCGCGATGTACACTGAAGCTTTCTTT. Its translation: CASKGGAMYTEAFF.

This chain uses TRBV15 with TRBJ2-1; D is perhaps TRBD1 or TRBD2 (5 bases each). V lost 1 base and J lost 5, with 9 bases in between. There are 14 residues in the CDR3. The V gene's germline CDR1 is LNHNV and CDR2 YYDKDF (reference sequence). The CDR3 nucleotides are TGTGCCACCAGCAGAGTTGGGGGAGACAATGAGCAGTTCTTC. Its protein is CATSRVGGDNEQFF.

The rearrangement uses TRBV5-6 and TRBJ1-2; D gene ambiguous. The ends were cut back, 4 bases at V and 6 bases at J, with 13 bases in the middle. The CDR3 length is 13 residues. Germline V gene lookup returns CDR1 SGHDT and CDR2 YYEEEE. In nucleotides, the CDR3 is TGTGCCAGCAGCCGGGGTACAGATAATGGCTACACCTTC. Protein: CASSRGTDNGYTF.